The 7 T cell receptor beta chains below all came from one sample that was sequenced in a study of Graves' ophthalmopathy and Graves' hyperthyroidism. For repertoire sequencing, the TCR beta CDR3 regions were amplified from RNA transcripts. The first round was an RT-PCR with HTBI primers, and the second round was a multiplex PCR. TCRdb passed the multiplex PCR reads through MiXCR, listing each CDR3 protein once. The profile covers about 500,000 distinct CDR3 sequences, with about 40% appearing a single time and less than 4.5% taken by the ten largest. The sequenced sample consisted of peripheral blood or thyroid tissue (not recorded which). The receptor set was obtained from an adult man with Graves' hyperthyroidism.

This clonotype was counted many times. The chain links TRBV11-3 to TRBJ2-6, with TRBD1 matching over 9 bases. This CDR3 spans 13 amino acids. The ends lost 2 bases at V and 12 bases at J; junction bases unmatched: 2. Germline-derived CDR1 and CDR2 are SGHNT and YENEEA. CDR3 sequence reads: CASSLTGGVVLTF. CDR3 in DNA: TGTGCCAGCAGCTTAACAGGGGGCGTCGTCCTGACTTTC.

This clonotype came up a few times. The chain has TRBV29-1 and TRBJ2-3; D not certain. Between the trimmed V and J ends, which lost 6 bases and 1 base, there was a span of 8 bases. CDR3 length: 12 residues. From germline, CDR1 is SQVTM and CDR2 ANQGSEA. In DNA form, the CDR3 reads TGCAGCGTCTCATTACGCACAGATACGCAGTATTTT. Protein product: CSVSLRTDTQYF.

This clonotype turned up a few times. The chain couples TRBV7-6 to TRBJ2-7; 8 bases align to TRBD1. This CDR3 is built from 13 residues. Germline CDR1 and CDR2: SGHVS and FNYEAQ. V lost 4 bases to trimming and J lost 6 bases; unmatched junction nucleotides: 5. The CDR3 spells CASSWGRGREQYF. CDR3 sequence (DNA): TGTGCCAGCAGCTGGGGCAGGGGGCGCGAGCAGTACTTC. The whole variable domain, remainder taken from reference TRBV7-6 and TRBJ2-7, is GAGVSQSPRYKVTKRGQDVALRCDPISGHVSLYWYRQALGQGPEFLTYFNYEAQQDKSGLPNDRFSAERPEGSISTLTIQRTEQRDSAMYRCASSWGRGREQYFGPGTRLTVT.

The rearrangement links TRBV5-5 to TRBJ2-1; D is possibly TRBD1 or TRBD2 (5 bases each). Germline lookup yields CDR1 SGHKS and CDR2 YYEKEE (reference sequence). The ends were cut back, 0 bases at V and 0 bases at J, with 10 bases in the middle. The CDR3 loop spans 16 amino acids. CDR3 nucleotides: TGTGCCAGCAGCTTGGTACTCGGGGCCTCCTACAATGAGCAGTTCTTC. Protein sequence: CASSLVLGASYNEQFF.

This clonotype was recorded a few times. This rearrangement joins TRBV20-1 to TRBJ2-5; TRBD1 matches at 7 bases. This CDR3 comprises 13 residues. V shed 5 bases and J 5 bases; nucleotides not matched to a gene: 8. Per germline, CDR1 DFQATT and CDR2 SNEGSKA (reference sequence). For the CDR3, the DNA is TGCAGTGCTCCCCGGACAGGCGGGGAGACCCAGTACTTC. Protein: CSAPRTGGETQYF.

This clonotype has just one count. The chain links TRBV20-1 to TRBJ1-4, with 7 bases lining up with TRBD1. The junction had 9 bases not matched to a gene; V was cut back by 2 bases and J by 3 bases. There are 16 residues in the CDR3. From germline, CDR1 is DFQATT and CDR2 SNEGSKA (reference sequence). CDR3 region: CSARPSYGTANEKLFF. Written as DNA, the CDR3 is TGCAGTGCTAGACCCTCGTACGGGACAGCTAATGAAAAACTGTTTTTT.

This clonotype was detected ten times or more. One end of the junction fails to match germline, which may point to a read error. The rearrangement uses TRBV4-2 and TRBJ2-7; TRBD2 is a possible D gene (6 bases). CDR3 length equals 16 residues. CDR1 is LGHNA, CDR2 YNFKEQ, per germline. CDR3 sequence: CASSQEGTGVTYEQYF. CDR3 sequence (DNA): TGTGCCAGCAGTCAAGAAGGGACGGGAGTGACTTACGAGCAGTACTTC.